A single sample is the source of the 18 T cell receptor beta chains below, sequenced in a study of cytomegalovirus exposure and HLA in healthy donors. PCR employed 60 Vbeta and 13 Jbeta primers. The assay was immunoSEQ multiplex PCR, and TCRdb's table has in-frame clones only and misses some. The listing contains approximately 150,000 clones. Sequenced input: PBMCs. The source of these receptors is a woman aged 40 to 50 in good health and CMV-seronegative.

The rearrangement uses TRBV10-3 and TRBJ2-7, with D maybe TRBD1 (5 bases). The CDR3 loop spans 13 amino acids. In germline, CDR1 is ENHRY, CDR2 SYGVKD. The V end was cut by 6 bases, the J end by 3 bases, with 12 bases between. CDR3 loop: CAIRTLTGYEQYV. The CDR3 DNA reads TGTGCCATCAGGACACTAACAGGCTACGAGCAGTACGTC.

The V and J genes are TRBV5-6 and TRBJ1-6; D is uncertain. Germline CDR1 reads SGHDT; CDR2 reads YYEEEE. The V end lost 3 bases, the J end lost 9 bases, and 19 bases lay between the germline ends. The CDR3 consists of 16 residues. CDR3 DNA sequence: TGTGCCAGCAGCTCACAACGGAGGGCTAGTGTTTCACCCCTCCACTTT. This codes for CASSSQRRASVSPLHF.

This chain uses TRBV7-3 with TRBJ1-2, with D perhaps TRBD1 (6 bases). The V gene lost 4 bases and the J gene lost 8 bases, with 20 bases spanning the gap. Germline V CDR1 and CDR2: SGHTA, FQGTGA. The CDR3 has 15 amino acids. DNA for the CDR3: TGTGCCAGCAGCTCCGCTATGGGACACCCATCGGGCTACACCTTC. Encoded protein: CASSSAMGHPSGYTF.

V is TRBV6-1 and J is TRBJ2-3, with D perhaps matching TRBD2 (5 bases). V was shortened by 6 bases and J by 4 bases, with 14 bases between the two germline ends. The CDR3 sequence is 14 residues long. CDR1 MNHNS and CDR2 SASEGT come from the germline V gene. The CDR3 region has the DNA TGTGCCAGCAGCGAATCGGGGAGAGCAGATACGCAGTATTTT. This gives the protein CASSESGRADTQYF.

The rearrangement links TRBV7-3 to TRBJ1-1; the D gene is possibly TRBD1 (6 bases). Germline lookup yields CDR1 SGHTA and CDR2 FQGTGA. Trimming left V 7 bases short and J 0 bases short, with 12 bases between. CDR3 length: 14 amino acids. The DNA of the CDR3 is TGTGCCAGCAAGGCGGACAGCCTGAACACTGAAGCTTTCTTT. This codes for CASKADSLNTEAFF.

The gene calls are TRBV29-1 and TRBJ1-1; unclear D gene. Deletions cut 2 bases from V and 2 bases from J, with 12 bases between. This CDR3 contains 14 residues. Germline V gene data show CDR1 as SQVTM and CDR2 as ANQGSEA. CDR3 amino acids: CSVEIRRGNTEAFF. The CDR3 DNA reads TGCAGCGTTGAAATCCGACGGGGAAACACTGAAGCTTTCTTT. Combining the CDR3 with reference TRBV29-1 and TRBJ1-1 gives the whole variable domain SAVISQKPSRDICQRGTSLTIQCQVDSQVTMMFWYRQQPGQSLTLIATANQGSEATYESGFVIDKFPISRPNLTFSTLTVSNMSPEDSSIYLCSVEIRRGNTEAFFGQGTRLTVV.

J is TRBJ2-1 and V is TRBV12-5; perhaps TRBD2 as D (5 bases). Germline CDR1 is LGHNT and CDR2 is FRNRAP. This CDR3 has 12 residues. The V end was cut by 1 base, the J end by 9 bases, with 7 bases between. The CDR3 is CASGLDRGEQFF. The CDR3 region has the DNA TGTGCTAGTGGTTTGGACCGGGGTGAGCAGTTCTTC.

The CDR3 region is CSARERTEAFF. As DNA, the CDR3 is TGCAGTGCTAGAGAGAGGACAGAAGCTTTCTTT. The chain couples TRBV20-1 to TRBJ1-1, with D possibly being TRBD1 (5 bases). Trimming pared 0 bases from V and 8 bases from J, leaving 7 bases between. CDR1 is DFQATT and CDR2 is SNEGSKA in the germline V gene (reference sequence). The CDR3 is 11 amino acids.

The V and J genes are TRBV18 and TRBJ2-5; 11 nucleotides match TRBD2. Germline CDR1 is KGHSH and CDR2 is LQKENI. J lost 4 bases, V lost 0 bases, and 4 bases had no gene match. The CDR3 has 16 amino acids. The chain's CDR3 is CASSPPASGGRETQYF. The CDR3 DNA reads as TGTGCCAGCTCACCACCGGCTAGCGGGGGGCGAGAGACCCAGTACTTC.

The rearrangement joins TRBV14 to TRBJ1-1; D is undetermined. Germline lookup yields CDR1 SGHDN and CDR2 FVKESK. The CDR3 runs to 20 residues. V was pared by 2 bases and J by 4 bases, with 29 bases between. CDR3 sequence: CASSQWKRWTGKNCGTEAFF. The DNA of the CDR3 is TGTGCCAGCAGCCAATGGAAGCGCTGGACCGGGAAAAATTGTGGCACTGAAGCTTTCTTT. Filled out from reference TRBV14 and TRBJ1-1, the complete variable domain reads EAGVTQFPSHSVIEKGQTVTLRCDPISGHDNLYWYRRVMGKEIKFLLHFVKESKQDESGMPNNRFLAERTGGTYSTLKVQPAELEDSGVYFCASSQWKRWTGKNCGTEAFFGQGTRLTVV.

The chain uses TRBV5-1 and TRBJ1-1, with TRBD1 as a possible D gene (6 bases). The CDR3 loop spans 15 amino acids. Germline assignment: CDR1 SGHRS and CDR2 YFSETQ. Trimming pared 4 bases from V and 7 bases from J, leaving 20 bases between. CDR3 region: CASSLLGSQGIEAFF. CDR3 sequence (DNA): TGCGCCAGCAGCCTGTTAGGGTCGCAGGGGATTGAAGCTTTCTTT.

This chain links TRBV15 with TRBJ1-1; TRBD1 aligns across 9 bases. The CDR3 spans 19 residues. Trimming took 3 bases from V and 2 from J; bases not matched to a gene: 16. Looked up from germline, CDR1 is LNHNV and CDR2 is YYDKDF (reference sequence). CDR3 sequence (DNA): TGTGCCACCAGCAGGGGGTTAACCGGGACAGGGATTCTTAACACTGAAGCTTTCTTT. Amino acid sequence: CATSRGLTGTGILNTEAFF.

The chain carries TRBV5-1 and TRBJ2-2, with 7 bases fitting TRBD1. The V gene's germline CDR1 is SGHRS and CDR2 YFSETQ. The CDR3 spans 15 residues. Germline trimming cut 1 base from V and 7 bases from J; bases unmatched to any gene: 7. In nucleotides, the CDR3 is TGCGCCAGCAGCTTGCCAAAGGGGGCCGGCGGGGAGCTGTTTTTT. Translated, it gives CASSLPKGAGGELFF.

The CDR3 is CASSQGARVDTEAFF. As DNA, the CDR3 is TGTGCCAGCAGCCAGGGGGCGAGGGTGGACACTGAAGCTTTCTTT. V and J are TRBV6-1 and TRBJ1-1, with TRBD1 matching over 8 bases. Germline assignment: CDR1 MNHNS and CDR2 SASEGT. V trimming: 6 bases; J trimming: 3 bases; junction bases outside the gene matches: 9. This CDR3 comprises 15 residues.

The J gene is TRBJ1-2, the V gene TRBV5-1; tentative D call: TRBD1 (5 bases). The V gene lost 0 bases and the J gene lost 6 bases, with 12 bases spanning the gap. CDR1 SGHRS and CDR2 YFSETQ come from the germline V gene. The CDR3 loop spans 14 amino acids. CDR3 region: CASSLAGGWDGYTF. The CDR3 DNA follows: TGCGCCAGCAGCTTGGCCGGGGGTTGGGATGGCTACACCTTC.

The gene calls are TRBV7-9 and TRBJ2-3, with TRBD2 identical over 8 bases. V trimming: 6 bases; J trimming: 3 bases; junction bases outside the gene matches: 11. Germline V CDR1 and CDR2: SEHNR, FQNEAQ (reference sequence). This CDR3 has 16 residues. CDR3 DNA sequence: TGTGCCAGCAGTCCGCGGTTAGGCGGGAGGACAGATACGCAGTATTTT. This translates into CASSPRLGGRTDTQYF. Together with reference TRBV7-9 and TRBJ2-3, the CDR3 gives the full variable domain: DTGVSQNPRHKITKRGQNVTFRCDPISEHNRLYWYRQTLGQGPEFLTYFQNEAQLEKSRLLSDRFSAERPKGSFSTLEIQRTEQGDSAMYLCASSPRLGGRTDTQYFGPGTRLTVL.

With regard to this clone: Other DNA sequences of this sample code for an identical CDR3. V gene TRBV5-1 combines with J gene TRBJ2-5, with D possibly matching TRBD1 (5 bases). The CDR3 runs to 14 residues. Germline loops: CDR1 SGHRS, CDR2 YFSETQ. The V gene lost 0 bases and the J gene lost 2 bases, with 8 bases spanning the gap. The DNA of the CDR3 is TGCGCCAGCAGCTTGGCAGGGCAGCAAGAGACCCAGTACTTC. This sequence encodes CASSLAGQQETQYF.

This chain uses TRBV9 with TRBJ2-3, with TRBD1 as a possible D gene (5 bases). V was trimmed by 1 base and J by 2 bases, leaving 11 bases between them. This CDR3 spans 15 amino acids. Germline-derived CDR1 and CDR2 are SGDLS and YYNGEE. CDR3 coding DNA: TGTGCCAGCAGCGTAACGACAGACTTCACAGATACGCAGTATTTT. Amino acids: CASSVTTDFTDTQYF. The full variable domain, in which reference TRBV9 and TRBJ2-3 provide the parts outside the CDR3, is DSGVTQTPKHLITATGQRVTLRCSPRSGDLSVYWYQQSLDQGLQFLIQYYNGEERAKGNILERFSAQQFPDLHSELNLSSLELGDSALYFCASSVTTDFTDTQYFGPGTRLTVL.